This TCR beta chain stems from a study of CD8 T cells in ankylosing spondylitis. With molecular barcodes, quantitative 5'-RACE was used to make the TCR beta libraries. MiXCR, applied by TCRdb to the 5' RACE reads, yields one record per CDR3 protein. The sample yields around 770,000 distinct CDR3 sequences, about 20% seen once. J was trimmed by 0 bases and V by 5 bases; bases with no gene match: 9. Germline V gives CDR1 SGHVS, CDR2 FQNEAQ. The CDR3 extends over 17 amino acids. Only a few counts were recorded for this clonotype. What it binds is not known. General study results and limits: Blood from ankylosing spondylitis patients appeared to carry a characteristic roughly 8-variant TCR beta motif.

The specimen sequenced was blood, either unsorted or a sorted T cell fraction (not recorded which). This chain uses TRBV7-8 with TRBJ1-5, with TRBD1 identical over 8 bases. The TCR comes from a male donor with ankylosing spondylitis. The CDR3: CASSPRRDRSSNQPQHF. The CDR3 DNA is TGTGCCAGCAGCCCGCGACGGGACAGGAGTAGCAATCAGCCCCAGCATTTT.